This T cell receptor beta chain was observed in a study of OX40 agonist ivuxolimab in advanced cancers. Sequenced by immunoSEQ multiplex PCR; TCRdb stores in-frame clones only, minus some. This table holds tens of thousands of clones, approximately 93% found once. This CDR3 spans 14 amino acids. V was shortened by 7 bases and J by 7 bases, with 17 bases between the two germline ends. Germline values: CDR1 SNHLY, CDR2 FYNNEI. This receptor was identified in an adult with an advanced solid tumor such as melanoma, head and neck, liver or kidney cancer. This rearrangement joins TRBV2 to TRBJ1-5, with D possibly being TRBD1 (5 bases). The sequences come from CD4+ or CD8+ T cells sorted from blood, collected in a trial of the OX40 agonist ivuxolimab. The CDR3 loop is CASNGGGPGQPQHF. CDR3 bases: TGTGCCAGCAACGGCGGGGGTCCGGGGCAGCCCCAGCATTTT.